Each of the 11 T cell receptor beta chains below was sequenced from the same sample in a study of technical replicates of blood from a few donors. Sequencing used immunoSEQ multiplex PCR; TCRdb keeps in-frame clones, though not all of them. The sample lists about 13,000 clones, 75% to 85% occurring once. Sequencing input: PBMCs. These receptors were obtained from a human donor in good health.

CDR3 nucleotide sequence: TGTGCCAGCAGCCGGGGTTGGGATGAGCAGTTCTTC. Its protein product is CASSRGWDEQFF. This chain uses TRBV7-2 with TRBJ2-1, with D possibly TRBD2 on 5 matching bases. V lost 5 bases and J 8 bases, leaving 10 bases between the germline ends. This CDR3 is built from 12 residues. The germline V gene has CDR1 SGHTA and CDR2 FQGNSA.

This chain connects TRBV19 to TRBJ1-1; the D is unclear. Between the trimmed V and J ends, which lost 5 bases and 0 bases, there was a span of 10 bases. The CDR3 extends over 14 amino acids. Germline CDR1 reads LNHDA; CDR2 reads SQIVND (reference sequence). For the CDR3, the DNA is TGTGCCAGTAGTTGGGGAGATGTGAACACTGAAGCTTTCTTT. Its translation is CASSWGDVNTEAFF. The whole variable domain, remainder taken from reference TRBV19 and TRBJ1-1, is DGGITQSPKYLFRKEGQNVTLSCEQNLNHDAMYWYRQDPGQGLRLIYYSQIVNDFQKGDIAEGYSVSREKKESFPLTVTSAQKNPTAFYLCASSWGDVNTEAFFGQGTRLTVV.

This chain joins TRBV11-2 and TRBJ2-7; 7 bases match TRBD2. The J segment lost 4 bases and the V segment lost 0 bases, leaving 3 bases of the junction unmatched. CDR3 size: 14 residues. Per the germline V gene, CDR1 is SGHAT and CDR2 is FQNNGV. The CDR3 bases are TGTGCCAGCAGCTTAGATCTAGCGGTGTACGAGCAGTACTTC. This sequence encodes CASSLDLAVYEQYF. Using reference TRBV11-2 and TRBJ2-7 for the parts outside the CDR3, the full variable domain is EAGVAQSPRYKIIEKRQSVAFWCNPISGHATLYWYQQILGQGPKLLIQFQNNGVVDDSQLPKDRFSAERLKGVDSTLKIQPAKLEDSAVYLCASSLDLAVYEQYFGPGTRLTVT.

The chain employs TRBV7-9 and TRBJ2-3; 9 nucleotides agree with TRBD1. Losses at the gene ends were 1 base for V and 3 bases for J; bases not matched to a gene: 2. This CDR3 has 15 amino acids. Germline CDR1 and CDR2: SEHNR and FQNEAQ (reference sequence). DNA of the CDR3: TGTGCCAGCAGCTTAGGGACAGGGGATACAGATACGCAGTATTTT. Residues: CASSLGTGDTDTQYF. The variable domain in full, completed from reference TRBV7-9 and TRBJ2-3, reads DTGVSQNPRHKITKRGQNVTFRCDPISEHNRLYWYRQTLGQGPEFLTYFQNEAQLEKSRLLSDRFSAERPKGSFSTLEIQRTEQGDSAMYLCASSLGTGDTDTQYFGPGTRLTVL.

This chain connects TRBV6-5 to TRBJ2-7; 8 bases map to TRBD2. The CDR3 runs to 15 residues. Trimming cost V 4 bases and J 2 bases; bases outside gene matches: 7. Germline V gene lookup returns CDR1 MNHEY and CDR2 SVGAGI. This CDR3 reads CASSFGGSGTYEQYF. The DNA for the CDR3 is TGTGCCAGCAGTTTCGGGGGTAGCGGGACCTACGAGCAGTACTTC.

This chain links TRBV18 with TRBJ2-5, with 9 bases identical to TRBD2. Germline V lookup: CDR1 KGHSH, CDR2 LQKENI. Unmatched junction bases numbered 5, after V lost 2 bases and J lost 4 bases. The CDR3 totals 15 residues. The CDR3 loop is CASSPLAGVTETQYF. The CDR3 DNA reads TGTGCCAGCTCACCATTAGCGGGAGTTACAGAGACCCAGTACTTC.

The chain joins TRBV6-1 to TRBJ2-7; D uncertain. V shed 1 base and J shed 0 bases, with 7 bases lying between them. The CDR3 contains 14 residues. Germline values: CDR1 MNHNS, CDR2 SASEGT. CDR3 sequence (DNA): TGTGCCAGCAGTGAAGGGGCCCACTCCTACGAGCAGTACTTC. It yields the protein CASSEGAHSYEQYF.

This clone was detected a few times. The CDR3 DNA is TGTGCCAGTAGTATGGAACAGGGGACCTATGGCTACACCTTC. This sequence encodes CASSMEQGTYGYTF. V is TRBV19 and J is TRBJ1-2; 7 nucleotides agree with TRBD1. Germline-derived CDR1 and CDR2 are LNHDA and SQIVND (reference sequence). The V gene end was trimmed by 3 bases and the J gene end by 4 bases; junction bases not matched to a gene: 5. The CDR3 has 14 amino acids.

This rearrangement joins TRBV5-4 to TRBJ1-2; no clear D gene. The CDR3 consists of 14 residues. The ends were cut back, 1 base at V and 8 bases at J, with 15 bases in the middle. Germline CDR1 and CDR2: SGHNT and YYREEE (reference sequence). CDR3 DNA sequence: TGTGCCAGCAGCTTGACTGCCTCGGAGGGAGGCTACACCTTC. It codes for CASSLTASEGGYTF. Full variable domain (missing parts from reference TRBV5-4 and TRBJ1-2): ETGVTQSPTHLIKTRGQQVTLRCSSQSGHNTVSWYQQALGQGPQFIFQYYREEENGRGNFPPRFSGLQFPNYSSELNVNALELDDSALYLCASSLTASEGGYTFGSGTRLTVV.

The chain has TRBV11-2 and TRBJ2-5; possibly TRBD2 for D (6 bases). Germline CDR1 reads SGHAT; CDR2 reads FQNNGV. This CDR3 comprises 13 residues. V lost 8 bases and J lost 7, with 17 bases in between. The CDR3 DNA follows: TGTGCCAGCTCAGAGGGAGACGGGGGGACCCAGTACTTC. Encoded protein: CASSEGDGGTQYF.

The gene calls are TRBV18 and TRBJ1-5, with 8 bases identical to TRBD1. In germline, CDR1 is KGHSH, CDR2 LQKENI. Trimming cost V 4 bases and J 0 bases; bases outside gene matches: 2. The length of the CDR3 is 15 residues. This CDR3 reads CASSRGQDSNQPQHF. CDR3 bases: TGTGCCAGCTCACGGGGACAGGATAGCAATCAGCCCCAGCATTTT.